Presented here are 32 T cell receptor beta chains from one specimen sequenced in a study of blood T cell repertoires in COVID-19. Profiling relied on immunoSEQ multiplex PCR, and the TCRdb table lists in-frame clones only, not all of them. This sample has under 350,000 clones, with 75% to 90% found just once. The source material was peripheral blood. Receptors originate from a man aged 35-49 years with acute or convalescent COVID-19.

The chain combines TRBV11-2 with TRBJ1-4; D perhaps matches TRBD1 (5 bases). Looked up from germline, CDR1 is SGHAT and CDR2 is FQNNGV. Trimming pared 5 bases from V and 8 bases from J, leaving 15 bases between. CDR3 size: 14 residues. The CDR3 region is CASSGGAFGEKLFF. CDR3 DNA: TGTGCCAGCAGCGGAGGGGCGTTTGGGGAAAAACTGTTTTTT.

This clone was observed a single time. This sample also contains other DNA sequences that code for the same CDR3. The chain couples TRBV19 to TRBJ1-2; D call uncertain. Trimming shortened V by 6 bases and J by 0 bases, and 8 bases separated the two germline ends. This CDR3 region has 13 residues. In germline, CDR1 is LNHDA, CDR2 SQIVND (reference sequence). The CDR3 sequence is CASRGAANYGYTF. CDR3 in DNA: TGTGCCAGTAGGGGAGCGGCTAACTATGGCTACACCTTC.

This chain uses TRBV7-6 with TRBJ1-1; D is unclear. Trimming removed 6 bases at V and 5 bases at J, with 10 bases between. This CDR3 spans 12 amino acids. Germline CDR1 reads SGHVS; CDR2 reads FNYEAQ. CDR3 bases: TGTGCCAGCAGTTCGATTCGGACTGAAGCTTTCTTT. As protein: CASSSIRTEAFF. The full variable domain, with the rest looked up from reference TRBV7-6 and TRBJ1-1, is GAGVSQSPRYKVTKRGQDVALRCDPISGHVSLYWYRQALGQGPEFLTYFNYEAQQDKSGLPNDRFSAERPEGSISTLTIQRTEQRDSAMYRCASSSIRTEAFFGQGTRLTVV.

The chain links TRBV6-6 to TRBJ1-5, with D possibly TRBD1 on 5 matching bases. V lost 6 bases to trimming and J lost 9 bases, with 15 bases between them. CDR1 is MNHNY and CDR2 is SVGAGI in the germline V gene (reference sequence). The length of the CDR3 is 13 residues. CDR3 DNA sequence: TGTGCCAGCAGAAACCCTCCCGGGGGGCCCCAGCATTTT. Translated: CASRNPPGGPQHF.

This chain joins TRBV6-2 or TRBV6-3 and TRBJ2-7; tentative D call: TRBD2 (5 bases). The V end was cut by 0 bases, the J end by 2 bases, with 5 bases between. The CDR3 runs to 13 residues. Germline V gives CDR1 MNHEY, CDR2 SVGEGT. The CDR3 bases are TGTGCCAGCAGTTACTCGCGGGCCTACGAGCAGTACTTC. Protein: CASSYSRAYEQYF.

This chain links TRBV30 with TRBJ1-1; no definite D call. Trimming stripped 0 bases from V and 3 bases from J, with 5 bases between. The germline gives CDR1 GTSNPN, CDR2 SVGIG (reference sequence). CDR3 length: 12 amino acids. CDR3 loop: CAWSVSHTEAFF. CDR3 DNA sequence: TGTGCCTGGAGTGTTAGCCACACTGAAGCTTTCTTT.

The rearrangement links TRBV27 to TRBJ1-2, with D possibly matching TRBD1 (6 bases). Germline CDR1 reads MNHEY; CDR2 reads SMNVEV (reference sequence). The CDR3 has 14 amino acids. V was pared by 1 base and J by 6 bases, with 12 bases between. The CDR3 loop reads CASSLYRQANGYTF. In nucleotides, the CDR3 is TGTGCCAGCAGTTTATACCGACAGGCGAATGGCTACACCTTC.

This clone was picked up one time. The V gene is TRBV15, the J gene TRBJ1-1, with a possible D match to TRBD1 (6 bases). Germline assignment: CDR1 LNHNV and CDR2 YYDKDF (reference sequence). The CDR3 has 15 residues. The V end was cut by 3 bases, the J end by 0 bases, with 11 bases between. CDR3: CATSSNREMNTEAFF. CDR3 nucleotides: TGTGCCACCAGCAGTAACAGGGAAATGAACACTGAAGCTTTCTTT.

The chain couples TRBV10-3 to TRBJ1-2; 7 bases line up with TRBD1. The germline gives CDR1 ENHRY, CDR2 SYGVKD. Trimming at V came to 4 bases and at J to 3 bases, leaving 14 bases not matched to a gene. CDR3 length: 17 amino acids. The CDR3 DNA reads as TGTGCCATCAGTGCTACTTTTGCGGGACAGCTTGACTATGGCTACACCTTC. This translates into CAISATFAGQLDYGYTF.

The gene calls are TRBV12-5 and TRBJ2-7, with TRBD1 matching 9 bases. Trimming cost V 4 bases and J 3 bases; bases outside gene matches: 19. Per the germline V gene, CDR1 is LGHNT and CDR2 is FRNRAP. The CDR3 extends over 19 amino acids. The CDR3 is CASGSDRGGLGGFNYEQYF. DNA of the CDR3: TGTGCTAGTGGTTCGGACAGGGGAGGGCTCGGGGGGTTTAACTACGAGCAGTACTTC.

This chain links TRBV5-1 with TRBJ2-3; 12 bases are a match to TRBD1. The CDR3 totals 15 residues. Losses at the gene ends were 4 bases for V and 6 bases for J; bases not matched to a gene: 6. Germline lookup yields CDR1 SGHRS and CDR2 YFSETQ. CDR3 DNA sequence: TGCGCCAGCAGCCGCCGGGACAGGGGGCTGGATACGCAGTATTTT. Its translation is CASSRRDRGLDTQYF.

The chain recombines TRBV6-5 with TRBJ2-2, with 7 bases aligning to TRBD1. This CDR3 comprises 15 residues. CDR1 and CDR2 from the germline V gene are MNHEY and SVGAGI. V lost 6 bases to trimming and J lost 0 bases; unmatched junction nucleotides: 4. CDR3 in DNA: TGTGCCAGCAGAAACAGGGGCGCGAACACCGGGGAGCTGTTTTTT. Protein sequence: CASRNRGANTGELFF.

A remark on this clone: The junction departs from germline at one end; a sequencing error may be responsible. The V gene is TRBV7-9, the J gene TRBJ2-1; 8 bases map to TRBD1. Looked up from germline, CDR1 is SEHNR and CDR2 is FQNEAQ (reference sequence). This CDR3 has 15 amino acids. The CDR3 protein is CASSSGTGSWNGQFF. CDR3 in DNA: TGTGCCAGCAGCTCCGGGACAGGTTCGTGGAATGGGCAGTTCTTC. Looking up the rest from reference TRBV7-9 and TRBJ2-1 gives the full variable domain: DTGVSQNPRHKITKRGQNVTFRCDPISEHNRLYWYRQTLGQGPEFLTYFQNEAQLEKSRLLSDRFSAERPKGSFSTLEIQRTEQGDSAMYLCASSSGTGSWNGQFFGPGTRLTVL.

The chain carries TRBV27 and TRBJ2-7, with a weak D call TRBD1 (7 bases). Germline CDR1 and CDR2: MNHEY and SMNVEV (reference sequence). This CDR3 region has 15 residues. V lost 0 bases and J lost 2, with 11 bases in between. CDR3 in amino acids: CASSLSQGGAYEQYF. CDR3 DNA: TGTGCCAGCAGTTTATCGCAGGGGGGAGCCTACGAGCAGTACTTC.

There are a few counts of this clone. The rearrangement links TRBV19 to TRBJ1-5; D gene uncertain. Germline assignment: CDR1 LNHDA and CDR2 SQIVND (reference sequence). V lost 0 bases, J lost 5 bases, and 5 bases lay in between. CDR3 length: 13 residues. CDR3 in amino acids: CASSIDIYQPQHF. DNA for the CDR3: TGTGCCAGTAGTATAGATATCTATCAGCCCCAGCATTTT.

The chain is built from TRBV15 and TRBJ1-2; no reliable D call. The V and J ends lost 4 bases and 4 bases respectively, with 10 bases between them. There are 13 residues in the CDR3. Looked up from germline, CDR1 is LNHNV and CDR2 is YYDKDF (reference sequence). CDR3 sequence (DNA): TGTGCCACCAGCAAGGGAGACGCCTATGGCTACACCTTC. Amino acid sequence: CATSKGDAYGYTF.

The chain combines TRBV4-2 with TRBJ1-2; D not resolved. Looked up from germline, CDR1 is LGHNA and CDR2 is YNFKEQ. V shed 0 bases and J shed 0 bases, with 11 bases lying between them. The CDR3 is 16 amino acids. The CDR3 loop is CASSQDLAAPNYGYTF. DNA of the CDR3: TGTGCCAGCAGCCAAGATTTAGCGGCTCCTAACTATGGCTACACCTTC.

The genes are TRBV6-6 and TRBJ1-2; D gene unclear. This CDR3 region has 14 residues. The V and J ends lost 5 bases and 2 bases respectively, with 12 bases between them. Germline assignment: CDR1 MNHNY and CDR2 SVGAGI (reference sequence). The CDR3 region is CASSPPGGNYGYTF. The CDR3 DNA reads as TGTGCCAGCAGTCCCCCCGGAGGGAACTATGGCTACACCTTC.

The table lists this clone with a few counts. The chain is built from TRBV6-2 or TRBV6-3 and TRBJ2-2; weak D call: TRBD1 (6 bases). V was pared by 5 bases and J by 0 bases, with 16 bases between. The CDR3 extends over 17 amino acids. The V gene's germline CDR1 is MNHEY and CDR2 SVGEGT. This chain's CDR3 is CASSRGRGHPNTGELFF. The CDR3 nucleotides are TGTGCCAGCAGTAGAGGCAGGGGACACCCGAACACCGGGGAGCTGTTTTTT.

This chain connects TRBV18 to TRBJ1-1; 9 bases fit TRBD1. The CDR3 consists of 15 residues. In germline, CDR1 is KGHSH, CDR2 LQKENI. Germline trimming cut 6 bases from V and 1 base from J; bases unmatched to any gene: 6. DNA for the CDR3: TGTGCCAGCTCTTCCGGACAGGGGAGGAACACTGAAGCTTTCTTT. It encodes CASSSGQGRNTEAFF.

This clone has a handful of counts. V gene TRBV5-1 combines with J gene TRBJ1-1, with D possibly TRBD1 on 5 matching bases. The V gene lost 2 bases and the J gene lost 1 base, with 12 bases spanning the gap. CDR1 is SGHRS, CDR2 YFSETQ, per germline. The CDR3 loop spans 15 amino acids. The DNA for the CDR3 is TGCGCCAGCAGCTTTGCTCAGGGTCAGAACACTGAAGCTTTCTTT. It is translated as CASSFAQGQNTEAFF.

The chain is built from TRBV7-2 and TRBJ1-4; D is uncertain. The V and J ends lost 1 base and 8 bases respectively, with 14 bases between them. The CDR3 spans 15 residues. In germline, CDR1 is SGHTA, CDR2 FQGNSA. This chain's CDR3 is CASSLGGEVGEKLFF. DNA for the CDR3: TGTGCCAGCAGCTTAGGCGGCGAGGTTGGGGAAAAACTGTTTTTT.

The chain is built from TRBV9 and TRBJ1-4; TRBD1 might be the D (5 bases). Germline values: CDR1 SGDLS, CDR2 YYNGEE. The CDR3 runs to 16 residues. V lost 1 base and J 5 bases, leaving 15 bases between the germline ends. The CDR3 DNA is TGTGCCAGCAGCGTATCGCGGCGGGGGGAAAATGAAAAACTGTTTTTT. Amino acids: CASSVSRRGENEKLFF.

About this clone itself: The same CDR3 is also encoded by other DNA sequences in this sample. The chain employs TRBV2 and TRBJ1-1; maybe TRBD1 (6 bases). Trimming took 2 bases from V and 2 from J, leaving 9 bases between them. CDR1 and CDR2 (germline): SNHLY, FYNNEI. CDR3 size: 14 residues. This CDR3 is CASSEQGGNTEAFF. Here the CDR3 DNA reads TGTGCCAGCAGTGAACAAGGGGGTAACACTGAAGCTTTCTTT.

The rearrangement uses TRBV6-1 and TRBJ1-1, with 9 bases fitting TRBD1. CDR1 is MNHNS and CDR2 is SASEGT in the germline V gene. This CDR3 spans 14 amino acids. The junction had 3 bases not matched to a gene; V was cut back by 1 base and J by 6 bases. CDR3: CASSEDRGRAEAFF. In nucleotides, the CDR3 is TGTGCCAGCAGTGAAGACAGGGGGCGGGCTGAAGCTTTCTTT.

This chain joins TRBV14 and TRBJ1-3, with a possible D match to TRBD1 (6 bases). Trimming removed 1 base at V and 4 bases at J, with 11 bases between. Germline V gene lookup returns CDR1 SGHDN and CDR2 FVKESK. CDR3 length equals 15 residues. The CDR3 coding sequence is TGTGCCAGCAGCCAAGGACAGGCTGTGGGAAACACCATATATTTT. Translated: CASSQGQAVGNTIYF.

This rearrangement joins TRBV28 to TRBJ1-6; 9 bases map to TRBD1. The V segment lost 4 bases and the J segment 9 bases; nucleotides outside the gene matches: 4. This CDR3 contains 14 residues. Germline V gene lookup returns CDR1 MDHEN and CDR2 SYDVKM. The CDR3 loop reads CASSSGTGLSPLHF. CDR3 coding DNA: TGTGCCAGCAGTTCTGGGACAGGGCTTTCACCCCTCCACTTT.

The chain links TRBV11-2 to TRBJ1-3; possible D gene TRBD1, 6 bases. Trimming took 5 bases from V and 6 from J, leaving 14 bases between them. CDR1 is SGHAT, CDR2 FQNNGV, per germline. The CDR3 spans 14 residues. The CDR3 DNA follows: TGTGCCAGCAGCCCGACAGGAACAGAAAACACCATATATTTT. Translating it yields CASSPTGTENTIYF.

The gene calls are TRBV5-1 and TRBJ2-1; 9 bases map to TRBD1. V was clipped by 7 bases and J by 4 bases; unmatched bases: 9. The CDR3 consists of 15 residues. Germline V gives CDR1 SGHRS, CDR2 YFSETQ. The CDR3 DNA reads TGCGCCAGCGGATCCGGGACAGGGTTTTACAATGAGCAGTTCTTC. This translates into CASGSGTGFYNEQFF.

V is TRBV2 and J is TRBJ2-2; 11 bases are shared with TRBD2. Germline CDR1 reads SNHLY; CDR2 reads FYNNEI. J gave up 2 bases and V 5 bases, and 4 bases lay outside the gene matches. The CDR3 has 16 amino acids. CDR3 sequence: CASSYSGGGNTGELFF. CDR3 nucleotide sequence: TGTGCCAGCAGTTATAGCGGGGGGGGTAACACCGGGGAGCTGTTTTTT. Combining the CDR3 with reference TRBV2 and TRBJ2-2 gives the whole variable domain EPEVTQTPSHQVTQMGQEVILRCVPISNHLYFYWYRQILGQKVEFLVSFYNNEISEKSEIFDDQFSVERPDGSNFTLKIRSTKLEDSAMYFCASSYSGGGNTGELFFGEGSRLTVL.

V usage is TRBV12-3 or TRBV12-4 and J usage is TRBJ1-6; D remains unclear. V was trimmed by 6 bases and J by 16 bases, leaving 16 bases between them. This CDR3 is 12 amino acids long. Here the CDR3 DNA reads TGTGCCAGCAGCACTTCGGTAAGAGGGCTCCACTTT. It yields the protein CASSTSVRGLHF.

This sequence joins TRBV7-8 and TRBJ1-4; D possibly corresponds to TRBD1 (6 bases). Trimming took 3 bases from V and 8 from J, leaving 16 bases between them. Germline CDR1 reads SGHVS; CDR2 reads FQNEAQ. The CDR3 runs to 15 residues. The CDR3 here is CASSFVMGAGEKLFF. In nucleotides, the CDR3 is TGTGCCAGCAGCTTTGTAATGGGGGCCGGGGAAAAACTGTTTTTT.